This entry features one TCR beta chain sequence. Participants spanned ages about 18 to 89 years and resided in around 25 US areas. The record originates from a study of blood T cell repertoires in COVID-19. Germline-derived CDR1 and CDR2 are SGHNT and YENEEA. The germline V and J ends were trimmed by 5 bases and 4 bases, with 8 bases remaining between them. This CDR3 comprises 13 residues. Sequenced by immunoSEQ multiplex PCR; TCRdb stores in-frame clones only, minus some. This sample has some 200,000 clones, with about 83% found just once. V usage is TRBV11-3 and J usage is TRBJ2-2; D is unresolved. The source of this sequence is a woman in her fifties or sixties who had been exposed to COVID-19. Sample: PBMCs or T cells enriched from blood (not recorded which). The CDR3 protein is CASSLDTTGELFF. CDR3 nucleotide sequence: TGTGCCAGCAGCCTCGACACCACCGGGGAGCTGTTTTTT.